This TCR beta chain was recovered during a study of cytomegalovirus exposure and HLA in healthy donors. Trimming took off 0 bases at V and 3 bases at J, with 8 bases between the two ends. Germline V gives CDR1 SQVTM, CDR2 ANQGSEA. This CDR3 comprises 13 residues. Study outcomes and limitations: V- and J-gene trimming in TCR beta was tied to a missense DCLRE1C variant by an analysis performed later. Researchers catalogued roughly 150 TCR beta chains as cytomegalovirus-associated. Productive status was seen about 87% or about 30% of the time for most TCR beta V segments in an earlier analysis.

Comment on this clone: As yet, its antigen is unknown.

The PCR employed 60 Vbeta primers together with 13 Jbeta primers. Using immunoSEQ multiplex PCR, the repertoire was profiled, and TCRdb retains in-frame clones only, with some absent. The sample shows approximately 150,000 clones, 80% of them seen only once. The sequenced material came from PBMCs. The receptor was isolated from a man aged 18-30 years in good health and CMV-seropositive. The J gene is TRBJ1-1, the V gene TRBV29-1; D is uncertain. CDR3 region: CSVEDPPDTEAFF. The CDR3 DNA reads TGCAGCGTTGAAGATCCTCCGGACACTGAAGCTTTCTTT. The full variable domain, with the rest looked up from reference TRBV29-1 and TRBJ1-1, is SAVISQKPSRDICQRGTSLTIQCQVDSQVTMMFWYRQQPGQSLTLIATANQGSEATYESGFVIDKFPISRPNLTFSTLTVSNMSPEDSSIYLCSVEDPPDTEAFFGQGTRLTVV.